Following are 21 T cell receptor beta chains from one sample sequenced in a study of blood T cell repertoires in COVID-19. Only in-frame clones appear in the TCRdb table, and some are missing; sequencing was by immunoSEQ multiplex PCR. The sample yields 100,000 to 130,000 clones, 60% to 85% seen once. The sequenced material came from peripheral blood. These receptors originate from a woman between 40 and 55 years old with acute or convalescent COVID-19.

This chain uses TRBV11-2 with TRBJ2-7; tentatively, D is TRBD1 (6 bases). Germline CDR1 is SGHAT and CDR2 is FQNNGV. The CDR3 runs to 13 residues. Trimming left V 3 bases short and J 4 bases short, with 10 bases between. The CDR3 region has the DNA TGTGCCAGCAGCTTTTCAGGGGAATACGAGCAGTACTTC. Translating it yields CASSFSGEYEQYF. Complete variable domain (other parts from reference TRBV11-2 and TRBJ2-7): EAGVAQSPRYKIIEKRQSVAFWCNPISGHATLYWYQQILGQGPKLLIQFQNNGVVDDSQLPKDRFSAERLKGVDSTLKIQPAKLEDSAVYLCASSFSGEYEQYFGPGTRLTVT.

This clone was seen just once. The chain employs TRBV5-1 and TRBJ2-5; tentative D call: TRBD2 (5 bases). V lost 7 bases to trimming and J lost 2 bases, with 21 bases between them. The CDR3 is made up of 16 amino acids. The germline gives CDR1 SGHRS, CDR2 YFSETQ. CDR3 protein: CASSRAGEPTQETQYF. DNA for the CDR3: TGCGCCAGCTCAAGGGCCGGGGAACCAACACAAGAGACCCAGTACTTC.

In this sample, this clone turned up many times. The chain employs TRBV11-1 and TRBJ2-3, with 7 bases fitting TRBD1. The CDR3 has 15 amino acids. V lost 1 base, J lost 4 bases, and 5 bases stayed unmatched. Germline CDR1 is SGHAT and CDR2 is FQDESV (reference sequence). This chain's CDR3 is CASSLDPTGADTQYF. Here the CDR3 DNA reads TGTGCCAGCAGCTTAGACCCAACAGGGGCAGATACGCAGTATTTT.

The chain is built from TRBV5-4 and TRBJ2-7; TRBD1 aligns across 8 bases. The CDR3 is 14 residues long. Germline values: CDR1 SGHNT, CDR2 YYREEE (reference sequence). V dropped 2 bases and J dropped 2; count of bases not matched to a gene: 3. The CDR3 loop is CASSLGTGAYEQYF. The CDR3 DNA is TGTGCCAGCAGCTTAGGGACAGGAGCCTACGAGCAGTACTTC.

The chain combines TRBV30 with TRBJ1-5; D possibly corresponds to TRBD1 (5 bases). Germline assignment: CDR1 GTSNPN and CDR2 SVGIG (reference sequence). The V gene lost 5 bases and the J gene lost 0 bases, with 8 bases spanning the gap. The CDR3 sequence is 13 residues long. CDR3 region: CAWARDSNQPQHF. In DNA form, the CDR3 reads TGTGCCTGGGCCAGGGATAGCAATCAGCCCCAGCATTTT.

The chain employs TRBV28 and TRBJ2-6; 11 bases fit TRBD2. V dropped 6 bases and J dropped 2; count of bases not matched to a gene: 24. The CDR3 runs to 23 residues. Per the germline V gene, CDR1 is MDHEN and CDR2 is SYDVKM. DNA of the CDR3: TGTGCCAGCAGCTTAACCCCGGGACAGGGAGAGCTAGCGGGGGGTCCTGGGGCCAACGTCCTGACTTTC. Translated: CASSLTPGQGELAGGPGANVLTF.

The table lists this clone with a few counts. The CDR3 reads CASRVTESSGNTIYF. CDR3 DNA: TGCGCCAGCAGGGTCACAGAGAGCTCTGGAAACACCATATATTTT. The chain joins TRBV5-1 to TRBJ1-3; D is ambiguous. The CDR3 loop spans 15 amino acids. Trimming left V 5 bases short and J 0 bases short, with 12 bases between. Germline CDR1 SGHRS, CDR2 YFSETQ. Using reference TRBV5-1 and TRBJ1-3 for the parts outside the CDR3, the full variable domain is KAGVTQTPRYLIKTRGQQVTLSCSPISGHRSVSWYQQTPGQGLQFLFEYFSETQRNKGNFPGRFSGRQFSNSRSEMNVSTLELGDSALYLCASRVTESSGNTIYFGEGSWLTVV.

The chain joins TRBV5-8 to TRBJ2-7; D may be TRBD1 (6 bases). V lost 0 bases, J lost 3 bases, and 10 bases lay in between. The CDR3 is 14 amino acids. Germline V gives CDR1 SGHTS, CDR2 YDEGEE. As DNA, the CDR3 is TGTGCCAGCAGCTTGGCGGGGACAAACTACGAGCAGTACTTC. This translates into CASSLAGTNYEQYF.

This clone showed up just a few times. The chain combines TRBV7-2 with TRBJ1-4; TRBD1 might be the D (5 bases). The CDR3 totals 17 residues. V lost 2 bases, J lost 8 bases, and 21 bases lay in between. Germline lookup yields CDR1 SGHTA and CDR2 FQGNSA. The CDR3 nucleotides are TGTGCCAGCAGCTTACGGGGCCCCCGATCGGGAGGGGAAAAACTGTTTTTT. Translation: CASSLRGPRSGGEKLFF.

This chain links TRBV6-5 with TRBJ2-3; D is possibly TRBD2 (5 bases). This CDR3 contains 15 residues. Trimming took off 2 bases at V and 1 base at J, with 10 bases between the two ends. Germline V CDR1 and CDR2: MNHEY, SVGAGI. CDR3 residues: CASSYDWGGTDTQYF. The DNA of the CDR3 is TGTGCCAGCAGTTACGATTGGGGAGGCACAGATACGCAGTATTTT.

This clone was picked up a small number of times. The genes are TRBV11-2 and TRBJ2-1; 8 nucleotides match TRBD2. The CDR3 has 14 amino acids. The trim removed 1 base at V and 10 bases at J, leaving 6 bases unmatched. Looked up from germline, CDR1 is SGHAT and CDR2 is FQNNGV. The CDR3 spells CASSLALAVVEQFF. The CDR3 region has the DNA TGTGCCAGCAGCTTAGCACTAGCGGTCGTAGAGCAGTTCTTC.

The rearrangement joins TRBV28 to TRBJ2-7, with D possibly matching TRBD1 (6 bases). The CDR3 is 14 amino acids. CDR1 is MDHEN and CDR2 is SYDVKM in the germline V gene. The V end lost 6 bases, the J end lost 6 bases, and 18 bases lay between the germline ends. CDR3 region: CASRTIQGSGEQYF. In DNA form, the CDR3 reads TGTGCCAGCAGGACAATACAGGGCTCGGGCGAGCAGTACTTC.

V gene TRBV29-1 combines with J gene TRBJ1-4; D possibly corresponds to TRBD1 (6 bases). CDR1 and CDR2 from the germline V gene are SQVTM and ANQGSEA. The CDR3 runs to 13 residues. Trimming took off 4 bases at V and 5 bases at J, with 11 bases between the two ends. DNA of the CDR3: TGCAGCGTTGCGACAGGATACAATGAAAAACTGTTTTTT. It yields the protein CSVATGYNEKLFF.

The rearrangement joins TRBV3-1 (or the pseudogene TRBV3-2) to TRBJ1-2; D not certain. Germline CDR1 is LGHDT and CDR2 is YNNKEL (reference sequence). The CDR3 is made up of 13 amino acids. V dropped 2 bases and J dropped 2 bases, with 6 bases sitting between them. The CDR3 loop is CASSQTRNYGYTF. The CDR3 DNA reads as TGTGCCAGCAGCCAAACGAGAAACTATGGCTACACCTTC.

V usage is TRBV29-1 and J usage is TRBJ2-1; TRBD2 matches at 10 bases. Trimming removed 5 bases from V and 2 bases from J; junction bases left unmatched: 0. Looked up from germline, CDR1 is SQVTM and CDR2 is ANQGSEA. The CDR3 totals 13 residues. This CDR3 is CSVSGGAYNEQFF. CDR3 nucleotide sequence: TGCAGCGTTAGCGGGGGGGCCTACAATGAGCAGTTCTTC.

The rearrangement links TRBV3-1 (or the pseudogene TRBV3-2) to TRBJ2-7; 8 bases fit TRBD2. The V gene's germline CDR1 is LGHDT and CDR2 YNNKEL (reference sequence). V gave up 7 bases and J gave up 7 bases; unmatched junction bases: 12. The CDR3 is 14 residues long. The CDR3 DNA sequence: TGTGCCAGCACAAACAGCGGGGGTCCTCGGGAGCAGTACTTC. Protein: CASTNSGGPREQYF.

This chain uses TRBV7-9 with TRBJ1-6; D is unresolved. Trimming removed 5 bases from V and 0 bases from J, with 17 bases in between. CDR1 is SEHNR, CDR2 FQNEAQ, per germline (reference sequence). This CDR3 spans 18 amino acids. This CDR3 is CASSPTSAAFSYNSPLHF. The CDR3 coding sequence is TGTGCCAGCAGCCCAACCTCAGCGGCCTTCTCCTATAATTCACCCCTCCACTTT.

This clone was observed a few times. The sample contains more than one DNA sequence encoding this CDR3. The chain has TRBV18 and TRBJ2-2; D not resolved. The CDR3 consists of 13 residues. V lost 6 bases and J lost 1, with 6 bases in between. Germline CDR1 and CDR2: KGHSH and LQKENI. Written as DNA, the CDR3 is TGTGCCAGCTCCCGACAGAACACCGGGGAGCTGTTTTTT. It yields the protein CASSRQNTGELFF.

This clone was seen only a few times. The chain recombines TRBV24-1 with TRBJ1-2, with D possibly being TRBD1 (6 bases). V was trimmed by 7 bases and J by 6 bases, leaving 14 bases between them. Per the germline V gene, CDR1 is KGHDR and CDR2 is SFDVKD. The CDR3 has 13 residues. The CDR3 loop is CATSGADRNGYTF. Here the CDR3 DNA reads TGTGCCACCAGCGGAGCCGACAGGAATGGCTACACCTTC.

This clone was observed a few times. V is TRBV7-2 and J is TRBJ2-1, with 10 nucleotides matching TRBD2. J gave up 3 bases and V 5 bases, and 4 bases lay outside the gene matches. The CDR3 extends over 15 amino acids. CDR1 and CDR2 from the germline V gene are SGHTA and FQGNSA. The CDR3 loop reads CASSVQRGGYNEQFF. The CDR3 DNA reads as TGTGCCAGCAGCGTCCAGCGGGGGGGCTACAATGAGCAGTTCTTC.

In this sample, this clone turned up once. The V gene is TRBV7-8, the J gene TRBJ1-1; D not certain. Germline CDR1 reads SGHVS; CDR2 reads FQNEAQ. The CDR3 spans 13 residues. V was shortened by 5 bases and J by 4 bases, with 11 bases between the two germline ends. In nucleotides, the CDR3 is TGTGCCAGCAGCCCAACGGGTGGCACTGAAGCTTTCTTT. Translated, it gives CASSPTGGTEAFF.